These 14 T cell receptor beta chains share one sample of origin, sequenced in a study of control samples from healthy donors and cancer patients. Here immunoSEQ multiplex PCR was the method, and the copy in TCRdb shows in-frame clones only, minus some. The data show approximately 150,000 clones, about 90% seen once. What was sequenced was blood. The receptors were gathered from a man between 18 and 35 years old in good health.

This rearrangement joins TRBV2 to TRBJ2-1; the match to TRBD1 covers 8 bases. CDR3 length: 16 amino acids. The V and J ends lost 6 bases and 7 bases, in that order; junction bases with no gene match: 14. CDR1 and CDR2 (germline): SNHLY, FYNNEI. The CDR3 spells CASRYKKTGDGNEQFF. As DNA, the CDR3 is TGTGCCAGCAGATACAAAAAGACAGGGGATGGGAATGAGCAGTTCTTC.

CDR3 coding DNA: TGTGCCAGCAGCCAAGAAGACCTACTAGGAAACACCGGGGAGCTGTTTTTT. It is translated as CASSQEDLLGNTGELFF. The rearrangement links TRBV4-2 to TRBJ2-2; D is perhaps TRBD2 (5 bases). Germline values: CDR1 LGHNA, CDR2 YNFKEQ. This CDR3 comprises 17 residues. V shed 0 bases and J shed 2 bases, with 13 bases lying between them.

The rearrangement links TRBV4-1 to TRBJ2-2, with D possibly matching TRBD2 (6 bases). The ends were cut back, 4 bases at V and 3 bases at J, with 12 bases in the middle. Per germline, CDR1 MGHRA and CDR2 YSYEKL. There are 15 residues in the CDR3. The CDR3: CASSPPGDYTGELFF. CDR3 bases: TGCGCCAGCAGCCCACCCGGGGACTACACCGGGGAGCTGTTTTTT.

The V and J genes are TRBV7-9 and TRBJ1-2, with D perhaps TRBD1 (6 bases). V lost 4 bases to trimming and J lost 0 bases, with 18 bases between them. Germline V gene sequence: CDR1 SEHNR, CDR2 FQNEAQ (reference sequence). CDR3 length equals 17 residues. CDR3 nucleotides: TGTGCCAGCAGCTATACGACAGGTGGCCTCTCTAACTATGGCTACACCTTC. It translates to CASSYTTGGLSNYGYTF.

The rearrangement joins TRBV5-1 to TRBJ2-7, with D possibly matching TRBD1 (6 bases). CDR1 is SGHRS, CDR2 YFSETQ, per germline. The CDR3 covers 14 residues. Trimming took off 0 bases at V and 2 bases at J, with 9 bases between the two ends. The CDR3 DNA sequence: TGCGCCAGCAGCTTGGGGGACAAGCCCTACGAGCAGTACTTC. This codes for CASSLGDKPYEQYF.

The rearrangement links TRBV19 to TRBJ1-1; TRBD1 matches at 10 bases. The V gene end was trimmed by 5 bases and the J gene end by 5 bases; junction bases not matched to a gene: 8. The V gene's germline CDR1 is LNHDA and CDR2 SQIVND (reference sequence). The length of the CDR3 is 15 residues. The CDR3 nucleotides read TGTGCCAGTAGTCCCCGGGACAGGGGTTGGACTGAAGCTTTCTTT. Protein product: CASSPRDRGWTEAFF.

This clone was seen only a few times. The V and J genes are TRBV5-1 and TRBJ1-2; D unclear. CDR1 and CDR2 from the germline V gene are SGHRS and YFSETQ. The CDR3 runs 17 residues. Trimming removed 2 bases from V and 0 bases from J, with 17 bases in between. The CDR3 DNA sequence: TGCGCCAGCAGCTTAGGAGACGCCGCACTAGCTAACTATGGCTACACCTTC. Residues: CASSLGDAALANYGYTF.

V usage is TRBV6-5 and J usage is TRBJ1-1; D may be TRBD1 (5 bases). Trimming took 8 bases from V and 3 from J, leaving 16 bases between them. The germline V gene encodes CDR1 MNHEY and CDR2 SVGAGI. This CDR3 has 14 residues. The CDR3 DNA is TGTGCCAGCGGGGGTTTTCGCGTACACACTGAAGCTTTCTTT. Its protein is CASGGFRVHTEAFF.

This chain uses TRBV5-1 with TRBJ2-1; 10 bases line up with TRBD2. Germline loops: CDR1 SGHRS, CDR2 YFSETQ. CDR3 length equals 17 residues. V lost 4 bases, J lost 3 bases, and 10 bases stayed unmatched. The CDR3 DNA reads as TGCGCCAGCAGCCGAGGTAGCGGGGGGACCGTCTACAATGAGCAGTTCTTC. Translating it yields CASSRGSGGTVYNEQFF.

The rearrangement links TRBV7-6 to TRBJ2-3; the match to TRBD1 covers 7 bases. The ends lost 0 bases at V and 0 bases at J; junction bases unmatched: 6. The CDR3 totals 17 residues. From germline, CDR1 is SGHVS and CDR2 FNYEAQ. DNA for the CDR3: TGTGCCAGCAGCTTAGCGCAAGGGACAGCTAGCACAGATACGCAGTATTTT. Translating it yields CASSLAQGTASTDTQYF.

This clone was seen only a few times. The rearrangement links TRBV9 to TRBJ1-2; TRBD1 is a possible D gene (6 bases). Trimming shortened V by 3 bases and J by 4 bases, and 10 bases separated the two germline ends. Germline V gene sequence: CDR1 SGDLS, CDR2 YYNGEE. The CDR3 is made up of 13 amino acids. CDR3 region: CASSATGVYGYTF. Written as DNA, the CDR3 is TGTGCCAGCAGCGCGACAGGTGTCTATGGCTACACCTTC.

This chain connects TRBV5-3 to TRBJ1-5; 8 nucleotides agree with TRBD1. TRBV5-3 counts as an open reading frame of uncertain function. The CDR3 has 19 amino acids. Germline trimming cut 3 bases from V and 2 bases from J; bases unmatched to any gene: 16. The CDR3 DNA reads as TGTGCCAGAAGCTCAAAGACAGGGGCGCCAAGATATGGCAATCAGCCCCAGCATTTT. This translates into CARSSKTGAPRYGNQPQHF.

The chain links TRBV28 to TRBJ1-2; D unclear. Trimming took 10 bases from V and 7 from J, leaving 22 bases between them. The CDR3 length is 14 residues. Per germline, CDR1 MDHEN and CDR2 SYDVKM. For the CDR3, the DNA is TGTGCCACCATTCCCCCGGCGACGGCGGGTGGCTACACCTTC. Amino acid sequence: CATIPPATAGGYTF.

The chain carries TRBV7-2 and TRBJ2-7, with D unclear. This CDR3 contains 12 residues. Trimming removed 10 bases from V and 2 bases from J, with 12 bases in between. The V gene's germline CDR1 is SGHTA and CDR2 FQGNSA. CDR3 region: CAISFATYEQYF. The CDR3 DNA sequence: TGTGCCATCTCTTTTGCTACCTACGAGCAGTACTTC.